This T cell receptor (beta chain) derives from a study of identical twins. One entry per CDR3 protein results from TCRdb running MiXCR on the 5' RACE reads. In the table there are hundreds of thousands of distinct CDR3 sequences, approximately 6.1% of which are singletons. There are many counts of this clonotype. Sequencing was done on a sample of naive T cells sorted from blood. The receptor was derived from a man between 18 and 35 years old in good health.

This CDR3 reads CATKRGRLPSNQPQHF. As DNA, the CDR3 is TGTGCCACCAAACGGGGCAGATTACCGAGCAATCAGCCCCAGCATTTT. V usage is TRBV6-1 and J usage is TRBJ1-5, with D perhaps matching TRBD1 (5 bases). Trimming removed 10 bases from V and 1 base from J, with 20 bases in between. Germline V gene sequence: CDR1 MNHNS, CDR2 SASEGT. The CDR3 covers 16 residues.